This T cell receptor beta chain came from a study of blood T cell repertoires in COVID-19. Per the study methods: Reference gene primer amplification gave nucleated cell count estimates. Repertoires were generated with immunoSEQ multiplex PCR, while TCRdb's copy carries only in-frame clones and drops some. V and J calls and clone size are copied from that table; D and trimming were computed from the DNA. The sample consists of under 300,000 clones, roughly 87% of them appearing once. The CDR3 is 14 residues long. V lost 0 bases to trimming and J lost 2 bases; unmatched junction nucleotides: 0. Per the germline V gene, CDR1 is SGHAT and CDR2 is FQNNGV.

The sequence derives from a young woman with acute COVID-19. This chain connects TRBV11-2 to TRBJ2-5; 7 positions agree with TRBD2. Sequences were obtained from PBMCs or T cells enriched from blood (not recorded which). CDR3 in amino acids: CASSLEGGQETQYF. For the CDR3, the DNA is TGTGCCAGCAGCTTAGAGGGGGGGCAAGAGACCCAGTACTTC. Based on the CDR3 plus reference TRBV11-2 and TRBJ2-5, the full variable domain is EAGVAQSPRYKIIEKRQSVAFWCNPISGHATLYWYQQILGQGPKLLIQFQNNGVVDDSQLPKDRFSAERLKGVDSTLKIQPAKLEDSAVYLCASSLEGGQETQYFGPGTRLLVL.